Below, one T cell receptor (beta chain) is given with its context. This record belongs to a study of blood T cell repertoires in COVID-19. The junction had 13 bases not matched to a gene; V was cut back by 3 bases and J by 0 bases. Germline CDR1 and CDR2: SGHDN and FVKESK. This CDR3 contains 20 residues. Sequenced by immunoSEQ multiplex PCR; TCRdb stores in-frame clones only, minus some. Of around 330,000 clones in the sample, 70% to 90% were seen once. The chain combines TRBV14 with TRBJ2-1, with 11 nucleotides matching TRBD1. The source is a woman in her 40s who had recovered from COVID-19. Sample: PBMCs or T cells enriched from blood (not recorded which). This CDR3 is CASSHRTGGAYRSSYNEQFF. Here the CDR3 DNA reads TGTGCCAGCAGCCATAGGACAGGGGGCGCCTATAGGAGCTCCTACAATGAGCAGTTCTTC.